Reported below is one T cell receptor (beta chain). Its antigen is unknown. TCRdb's copy holds only in-frame clones and misses some; the assay was immunoSEQ multiplex PCR. In the table there are approximately 99,000 clones, about 90% of which are singletons. The data were taken from a study of Tregs in tolerant kidney transplant recipients. Study outcomes and limitations: Changing PCR primers prevented nucleotide comparison between some patients' samples. Biological reproducibility was not directly addressed, but technical replication error appeared minimal.

This clonotype was sampled from a human donor who received a combined kidney and bone marrow transplant. The sequencing used CD4+ T cells from blood, collected before the transplant.

CDR3 nucleotides: TGTGCCAGCAGCTTAGGGAGGTTTGAGACCGGGGAGCTGTTTTTT. Translation gives CASSLGRFETGELFF. The rearrangement links TRBV7-2 to TRBJ2-2, with D perhaps matching TRBD2 (5 bases). This CDR3 is 15 amino acids long. Germline V CDR1 and CDR2: SGHTA, FQGNSA. The V end was cut by 1 base, the J end by 5 bases, with 11 bases between.